One sample yielded the 17 T cell receptor beta chains listed below, sequenced in a study of blood T cells in healthy people across ages. A second about 7 to 12 cycle PCR used barcoded and J-beta primers. TCRdb called the 5' RACE reads again in MiXCR, with one record for every CDR3 protein. In the table there are approximately 1.5 million distinct CDR3 sequences, approximately 32% of which are singletons. Sample: blood. The receptors stem from a woman aged 30 to 39 in good health.

Note on this clonotype: Germline and junction disagree at one end, which may indicate a read error. This chain connects TRBV7-9 to TRBJ1-2; D uncertain. Germline CDR1 is SEHNR and CDR2 is FQNEAQ (reference sequence). The length of the CDR3 is 14 residues. The CDR3 nucleotides read TGTGCCAGCAGCTCCCATATTGCGGTGGGTGGCCACACCTTC. Protein product: CASSSHIAVGGHTF. The variable domain in full, completed from reference TRBV7-9 and TRBJ1-2, reads DTGVSQNPRHKITKRGQNVTFRCDPISEHNRLYWYRQTLGQGPEFLTYFQNEAQLEKSRLLSDRFSAERPKGSFSTLEIQRTEQGDSAMYLCASSSHIAVGGHTFGSGTRLTVV.

This clonotype was observed a few times. This rearrangement joins TRBV18 to TRBJ2-7, with 8 bases that match TRBD2. This CDR3 has 15 residues. Germline trimming cut 2 bases from V and 5 bases from J; bases unmatched to any gene: 8. Germline-derived CDR1 and CDR2 are KGHSH and LQKENI. The CDR3 reads CASSPRSGGFHEQYF. The CDR3 nucleotides are TGTGCCAGCTCACCAAGGTCGGGAGGGTTCCACGAGCAGTACTTC.

V gene TRBV28 combines with J gene TRBJ2-5; TRBD2 matches 11 bases. The germline V gene encodes CDR1 MDHEN and CDR2 SYDVKM. The CDR3 consists of 17 residues. V lost 3 bases and J lost 2; bases outside the gene matches: 8. CDR3 in DNA: TGTGCCAGCAGTTTGCTAGCGGGAGGTAGTGGACAAGAGACCCAGTACTTC. Residues: CASSLLAGGSGQETQYF.

This clonotype has a handful of counts. The gene calls are TRBV4-1 and TRBJ2-1; D uncertain. The CDR3 is 15 amino acids. The V and J ends lost 5 bases and 9 bases respectively, with 20 bases between them. Germline-derived CDR1 and CDR2 are MGHRA and YSYEKL. CDR3 region: CASSSRGLSSPEQFF. CDR3 bases: TGCGCCAGCAGCTCGCGCGGCCTCTCCTCCCCTGAGCAGTTCTTC.

The V call is TRBV20-1, the J call TRBJ2-3; 10 bases match TRBD2. The CDR3 is 16 amino acids. The V and J ends lost 0 bases and 4 bases, in that order; junction bases with no gene match: 7. CDR1 DFQATT and CDR2 SNEGSKA come from the germline V gene (reference sequence). CDR3: CSARDRSSGSADTQYF. DNA for the CDR3: TGCAGTGCTAGAGATCGATCTAGCGGGAGTGCAGATACGCAGTATTTT.

The chain recombines TRBV2 with TRBJ1-1, with D perhaps TRBD1 (5 bases). The CDR3 is made up of 10 amino acids. CDR1 and CDR2 from the germline V gene are SNHLY and FYNNEI. V was pared by 5 bases and J by 8 bases, with 6 bases between. CDR3: CASSYREAFF. The CDR3 DNA is TGTGCCAGCAGTTACAGGGAAGCTTTCTTT.

Worth noting for this clonotype: A much larger clone sits a single nucleotide away, making a read error possible. The chain employs TRBV20-1 and TRBJ2-5, with 10 bases matching TRBD2. The CDR3 length is 14 residues. In germline, CDR1 is DFQATT, CDR2 SNEGSKA (reference sequence). Trimming cost V 0 bases and J 3 bases; bases outside gene matches: 1. CDR3 nucleotides: TGCAGTGCTAGAGATACTAGCGGGAAAGAGACCCAGTACTTC. Translating it yields CSARDTSGKETQYF.

The chain links TRBV6-1 to TRBJ2-5; 8 nucleotides line up with TRBD1. CDR3 length equals 14 residues. In germline, CDR1 is MNHNS, CDR2 SASEGT. The V segment lost 6 bases and the J segment 4 bases; nucleotides outside the gene matches: 7. This CDR3 is CASSVDRVLETQYF. The CDR3 region has the DNA TGTGCCAGCAGCGTGGACAGGGTGCTAGAGACCCAGTACTTC.

In nucleotides, the CDR3 is TGCAGTGCACCAATGGCCGGGACAGAAGCTTTCTTT. It specifies CSAPMAGTEAFF. The chain links TRBV20-1 to TRBJ1-1; D might be TRBD1 (6 bases). Trimming stripped 6 bases from V and 8 bases from J, with 16 bases between. CDR3 size: 12 residues. The germline gives CDR1 DFQATT, CDR2 SNEGSKA (reference sequence).

A remark on this clonotype: One end of the junction does not line up with germline, which may come from a read error. The chain carries TRBV4-1 and TRBJ1-1; D not resolved. This CDR3 region has 18 residues. Germline assignment: CDR1 MGHRA and CDR2 YSYEKL. CDR3 sequence (DNA): TGCGCCAGCAGCCAGGCGGACCCCAGGTCCCTGGTGAAGACTGAAGCTTTCTTT. Translating it yields CASSQADPRSLVKTEAFF.

In its sample, this clonotype was seen once. A read error is possible here, since a much larger clone lies one base away. The J gene is TRBJ2-3, the V gene TRBV7-2, with 9 positions matching TRBD2. CDR1 and CDR2 (germline): SGHTA, FQGNSA. The CDR3 runs to 15 residues. V gave up 6 bases and J gave up 4 bases; unmatched junction bases: 8. The CDR3 DNA reads as TGTGCCAGCAGGTATAGCGGGAGTCCTCCAGATACGCAGTATTTT. Translation: CASRYSGSPPDTQYF.

The chain is built from TRBV6-1 and TRBJ2-7; D unresolved. Germline loops: CDR1 MNHNS, CDR2 SASEGT. V gave up 0 bases and J gave up 2 bases, with 14 bases separating them. The length of the CDR3 is 16 residues. CDR3 residues: CASSEALQASPYEQYF. DNA of the CDR3: TGTGCCAGCAGTGAAGCGCTTCAAGCGTCCCCCTACGAGCAGTACTTC.

Concerning this clonotype: At one boundary the junction diverges from the germline segment, which might be a read error. The chain employs TRBV7-2 and TRBJ1-1, with D possibly matching TRBD1 (6 bases). Looked up from germline, CDR1 is SGHTA and CDR2 is FQGNSA. The CDR3 runs to 13 residues. The CDR3: CASSLGQNTGAFF. In DNA, the CDR3 is TGTGCCAGCAGCCTAGGACAGAACACTGGAGCTTTCTTT.

This clonotype was picked up a small number of times. The chain couples TRBV27 to TRBJ1-2; a possible D gene is TRBD1 (5 bases). Germline CDR1 and CDR2: MNHEY and SMNVEV (reference sequence). The CDR3 covers 15 residues. V lost 3 bases to trimming and J lost 2 bases, with 13 bases between them. In DNA, the CDR3 is TGTGCCAGCAGTTTTCAAGGGGCCGGGAACTATGGCTACACCTTC. Encoded protein: CASSFQGAGNYGYTF.

This clonotype was seen only once. This sequence joins TRBV7-8 and TRBJ2-5, with 11 positions matching TRBD2. This CDR3 is 20 amino acids long. Germline trimming cut 1 base from V and 2 bases from J; bases unmatched to any gene: 15. Germline values: CDR1 SGHVS, CDR2 FQNEAQ. CDR3 in amino acids: CASSLGVSGTLAGEQETQYF. For the CDR3, the DNA is TGTGCCAGCAGCTTAGGAGTAAGCGGCACACTAGCGGGGGAACAAGAGACCCAGTACTTC. Filled out from reference TRBV7-8 and TRBJ2-5, the complete variable domain reads GAGVSQSPRYKVAKRGQDVALRCDPISGHVSLFWYQQALGQGPEFLTYFQNEAQLDKSGLPSDRFFAERPEGSVSTLKIQRTQQEDSAVYLCASSLGVSGTLAGEQETQYFGPGTRLLVL.

J is TRBJ2-4 and V is TRBV7-8, with D maybe TRBD1 (5 bases). Near its end, the DNA agrees better with TRBJ2-7, so the J call may be wrong. The CDR3 has 14 residues. CDR1 and CDR2 (germline): SGHVS, FQNEAQ. This CDR3 is CASSFRAANYEQYF. Here the CDR3 DNA reads TGTGCCAGCAGCTTCAGGGCAGCCAACTACGAGCAGTACTTC.

This clonotype was picked up a small number of times. The V call is TRBV20-1, the J call TRBJ2-5; D is perhaps TRBD2 (6 bases). This CDR3 comprises 12 residues. Germline CDR1 reads DFQATT; CDR2 reads SNEGSKA (reference sequence). V was trimmed by 4 bases and J by 2 bases, leaving 8 bases between them. The CDR3 reads CSAIGGQETQYF. CDR3 nucleotides: TGCAGTGCTATCGGGGGACAAGAGACCCAGTACTTC.